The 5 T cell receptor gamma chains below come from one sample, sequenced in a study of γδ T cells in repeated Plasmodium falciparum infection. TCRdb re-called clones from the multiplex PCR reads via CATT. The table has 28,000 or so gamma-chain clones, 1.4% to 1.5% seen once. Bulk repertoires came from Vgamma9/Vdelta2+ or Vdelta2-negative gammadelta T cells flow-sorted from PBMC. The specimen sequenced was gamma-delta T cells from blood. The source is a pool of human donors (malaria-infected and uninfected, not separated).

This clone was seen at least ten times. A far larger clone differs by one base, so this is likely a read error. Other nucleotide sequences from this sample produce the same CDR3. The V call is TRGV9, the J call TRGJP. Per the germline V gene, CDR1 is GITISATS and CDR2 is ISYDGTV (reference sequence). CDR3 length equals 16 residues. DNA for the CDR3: TGTGCCTTGTGGGAAGAGCTCGAGTTGGGCAAAAAGATCAAGGTATTT. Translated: CALWEELELGKKIKVF.

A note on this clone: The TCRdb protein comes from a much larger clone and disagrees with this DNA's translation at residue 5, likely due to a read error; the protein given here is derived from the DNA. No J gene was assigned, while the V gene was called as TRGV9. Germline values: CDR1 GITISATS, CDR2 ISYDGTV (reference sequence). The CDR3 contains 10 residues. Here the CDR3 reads CALWGVFKLF. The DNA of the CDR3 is TGTGCCTTGTGGGGGGTGTTCAAACTCTTT.

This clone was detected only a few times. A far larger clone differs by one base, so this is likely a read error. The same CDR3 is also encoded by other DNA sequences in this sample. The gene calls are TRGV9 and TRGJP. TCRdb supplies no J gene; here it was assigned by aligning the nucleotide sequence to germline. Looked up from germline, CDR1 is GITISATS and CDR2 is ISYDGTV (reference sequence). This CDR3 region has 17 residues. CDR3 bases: TGTGCCTTGTGGGAGGTGGAGGAGGTGTTGGGCAAAAAGATCAAGGTATTT. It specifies CALWEVEEVLGKKIKVF.

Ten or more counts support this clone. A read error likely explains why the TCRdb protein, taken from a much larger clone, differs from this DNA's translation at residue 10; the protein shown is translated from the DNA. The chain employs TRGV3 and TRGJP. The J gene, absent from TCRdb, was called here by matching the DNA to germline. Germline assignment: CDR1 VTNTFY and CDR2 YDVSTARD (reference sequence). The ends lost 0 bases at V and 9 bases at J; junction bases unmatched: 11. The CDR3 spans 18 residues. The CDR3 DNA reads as TGTGCCACCTGGGACAGGCTGTCGGGGGGGTTGGGCAAAAAAATCAAGGTATTT. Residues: CATWDRLSGGLGKKIKVF.

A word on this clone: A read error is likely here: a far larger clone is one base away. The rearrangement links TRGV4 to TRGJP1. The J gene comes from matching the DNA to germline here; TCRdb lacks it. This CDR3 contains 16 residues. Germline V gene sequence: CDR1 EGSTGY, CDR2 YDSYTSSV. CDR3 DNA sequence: TGTGCCGCCTGGGACCCATGGGGGGGCACTGGTTGGTTCAAGATATTT. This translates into CAAWDPWGGTGWFKIF.